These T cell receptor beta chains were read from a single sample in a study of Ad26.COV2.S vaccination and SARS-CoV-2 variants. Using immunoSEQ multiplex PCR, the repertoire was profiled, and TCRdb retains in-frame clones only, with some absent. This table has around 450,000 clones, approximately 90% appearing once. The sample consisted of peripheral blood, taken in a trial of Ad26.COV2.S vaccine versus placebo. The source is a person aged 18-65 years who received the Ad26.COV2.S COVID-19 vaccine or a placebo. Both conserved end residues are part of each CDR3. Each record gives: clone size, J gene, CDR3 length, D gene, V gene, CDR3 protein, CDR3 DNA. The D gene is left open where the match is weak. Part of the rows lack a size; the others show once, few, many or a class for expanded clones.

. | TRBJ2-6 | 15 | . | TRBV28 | CASSAPAAGANVLTF | TGTGCCAGCAGTGCCCCAGCGGCTGGGGCCAACGTCCTGACTTTC
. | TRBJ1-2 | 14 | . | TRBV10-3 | CAISGTELNYGYTF | TGTGCCATCAGTGGGACAGAGCTAAACTATGGCTACACCTTC
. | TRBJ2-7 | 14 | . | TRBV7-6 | CASSLSIGSPEQYF | TGTGCCAGCAGCTTATCGATCGGGAGCCCCGAGCAGTACTTC
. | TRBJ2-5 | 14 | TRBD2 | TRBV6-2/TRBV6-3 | CASSYRLAQETQYF | TGTGCCAGCAGTTACAGACTAGCCCAAGAGACCCAGTACTTC
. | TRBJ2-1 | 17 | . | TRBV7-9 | CASSPRQGGAHYNEQFF | TGTGCCAGCAGCCCCCGACAGGGCGGGGCTCACTACAATGAGCAGTTCTTC
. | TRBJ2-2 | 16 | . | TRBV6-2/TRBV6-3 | CASSAPGALNTGELFF | TGTGCCAGCAGCGCGCCTGGAGCCTTGAACACCGGGGAGCTGTTTTTT
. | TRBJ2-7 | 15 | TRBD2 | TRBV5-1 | CASSIGTSGTYEQYF | TGCGCCAGCAGCATAGGGACTAGCGGGACCTACGAGCAGTACTTC
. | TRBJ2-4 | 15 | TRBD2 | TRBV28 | CASRGVAGAKNIQYF | TGTGCCAGCAGGGGGGTAGCGGGAGCCAAAAACATTCAGTACTTC
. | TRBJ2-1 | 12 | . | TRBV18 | CASSPPWDEQFF | TGTGCCAGCTCACCACCATGGGATGAGCAGTTCTTC
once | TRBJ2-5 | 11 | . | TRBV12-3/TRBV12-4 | CASSLKGTQYF | TGTGCCAGCAGCTTAAAGGGGACCCAGTACTTC
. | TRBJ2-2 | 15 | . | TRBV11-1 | CASNPGQFIPGELFF | TGTGCCAGCAACCCCGGACAGTTCATTCCCGGGGAGCTGTTTTTT
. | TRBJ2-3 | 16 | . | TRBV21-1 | CASSKARDIVPDTQYF | TGTGCCAGCAGCAAAGCCCGGGACATCGTCCCAGATACGCAGTATTTT
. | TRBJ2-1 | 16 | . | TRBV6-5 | CASSYSSSLQGNEQFF | TGTGCCAGCAGTTACTCGAGTTCGCTACAGGGTAATGAGCAGTTCTTC
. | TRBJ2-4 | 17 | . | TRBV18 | CASSPSRDTLAKNIQYF | TGTGCCAGCTCACCGTCCCGGGACACCTTAGCCAAAAACATTCAGTACTTC
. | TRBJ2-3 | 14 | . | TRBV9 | CASSVETTTDTQYF | TGTGCCAGCAGCGTAGAGACTACCACAGATACGCAGTATTTT
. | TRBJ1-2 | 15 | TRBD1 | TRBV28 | CASSRGDRPDYGYTF | TGTGCCAGCAGTCGGGGGGACAGGCCTGACTATGGCTACACCTTC
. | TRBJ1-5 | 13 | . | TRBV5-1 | CASSLAADQPQHF | TGCGCCAGCAGCTTGGCGGCTGATCAGCCCCAGCATTTT
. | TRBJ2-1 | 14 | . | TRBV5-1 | CASSLGQGNNEQFF | TGCGCCAGCAGCTTGGGCCAGGGAAATAATGAGCAGTTCTTC
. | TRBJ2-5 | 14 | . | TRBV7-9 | CASSYPGHQETQYF | TGTGCCAGCAGCTACCCGGGACACCAAGAGACCCAGTACTTC
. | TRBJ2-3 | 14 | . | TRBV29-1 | CSVEGWGRIDTQYF | TGCAGCGTTGAAGGGTGGGGGCGCATAGATACGCAGTATTTT
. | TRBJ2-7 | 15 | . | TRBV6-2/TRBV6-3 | CASSPPERVAYEQYF | TGTGCCAGCAGCCCACCTGAGCGGGTGGCCTACGAGCAGTACTTC
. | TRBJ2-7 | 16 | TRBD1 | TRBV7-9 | CASSSSQTGATYEQYF | TGTGCCAGCAGCTCCTCTCAGACAGGGGCCACCTACGAGCAGTACTTC
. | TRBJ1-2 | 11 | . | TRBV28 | CASSLGNGYTF | TGTGCCAGCAGTTTAGGGAATGGCTACACCTTC
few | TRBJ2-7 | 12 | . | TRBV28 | CASSRGSYEQYF | TGTGCCAGCAGTAGGGGGTCCTACGAGCAGTACTTC
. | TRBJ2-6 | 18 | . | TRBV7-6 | CASSLIMPDLSGANVLTF | TGTGCCAGCAGCTTAATTATGCCGGACCTCTCTGGGGCCAACGTCCTGACTTTC
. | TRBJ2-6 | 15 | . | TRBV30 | CAWSVRPSGANVLTF | TGTGCCTGGAGTGTCCGACCCTCTGGGGCCAACGTCCTGACTTTC
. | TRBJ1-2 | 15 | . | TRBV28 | CASSAGTPVNYGYTF | TGTGCCAGCAGTGCCGGGACACCCGTGAACTATGGCTACACCTTC
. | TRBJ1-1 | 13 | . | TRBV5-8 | CASSLGENTEAFF | TGTGCCAGCAGCTTGGGGGAAAACACTGAAGCTTTCTTT
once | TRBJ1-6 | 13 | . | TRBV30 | CAWDRAFNSPLHF | TGTGCCTGGGACCGGGCCTTTAATTCACCCCTCCACTTT
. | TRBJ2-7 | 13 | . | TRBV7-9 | CASSLGRLHEQYF | TGTGCCAGCAGCTTGGGCAGGCTCCACGAGCAGTACTTC
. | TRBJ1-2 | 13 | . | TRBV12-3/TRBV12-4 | CASSFAENYGYTF | TGTGCCAGCAGTTTCGCAGAGAACTATGGCTACACCTTC
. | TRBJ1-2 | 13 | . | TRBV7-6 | CASSLGRGYGYTF | TGTGCCAGCAGCTTAGGCAGGGGTTATGGCTACACCTTC
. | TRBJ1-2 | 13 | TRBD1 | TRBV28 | CASSLDRAYGYTF | TGTGCCAGCAGTTTGGACAGGGCCTATGGCTACACCTTC
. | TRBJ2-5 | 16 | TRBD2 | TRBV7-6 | CASSSFSGLASETQYF | TGTGCCAGCAGCTCTTTTAGTGGACTAGCATCAGAGACCCAGTACTTC
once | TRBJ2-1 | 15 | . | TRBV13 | CASSLGQSSYNEQFF | TGTGCCAGCAGCTTAGGACAGAGCTCCTACAATGAGCAGTTCTTC
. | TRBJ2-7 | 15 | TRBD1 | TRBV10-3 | CAISDRQGVGYEQYF | TGTGCCATCAGTGACCGACAGGGGGTAGGCTACGAGCAGTACTTC
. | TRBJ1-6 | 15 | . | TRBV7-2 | CASSDRDRFLRPLHF | TGTGCCAGCAGCGACAGAGACAGGTTTTTACGGCCCCTCCACTTT
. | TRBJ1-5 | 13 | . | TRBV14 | CASSQDLGQPQHF | TGTGCCAGCAGCCAAGATTTGGGACAGCCCCAGCATTTT
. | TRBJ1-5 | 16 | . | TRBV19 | CASSIPDSLTNQPQHF | TGTGCCAGTAGTATCCCGGACAGTCTCACCAATCAGCCCCAGCATTTT
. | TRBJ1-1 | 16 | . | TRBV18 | CASSPPGARGNTEAFF | TGTGCCAGCTCACCACCAGGAGCGAGAGGGAACACTGAAGCTTTCTTT
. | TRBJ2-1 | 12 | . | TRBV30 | CAWSLLAFEQFF | TGTGCCTGGAGTTTGTTAGCGTTTGAGCAGTTCTTC
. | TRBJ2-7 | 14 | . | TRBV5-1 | CASSFPGVPYEQYF | TGCGCCAGCAGCTTTCCAGGGGTCCCCTACGAGCAGTACTTC